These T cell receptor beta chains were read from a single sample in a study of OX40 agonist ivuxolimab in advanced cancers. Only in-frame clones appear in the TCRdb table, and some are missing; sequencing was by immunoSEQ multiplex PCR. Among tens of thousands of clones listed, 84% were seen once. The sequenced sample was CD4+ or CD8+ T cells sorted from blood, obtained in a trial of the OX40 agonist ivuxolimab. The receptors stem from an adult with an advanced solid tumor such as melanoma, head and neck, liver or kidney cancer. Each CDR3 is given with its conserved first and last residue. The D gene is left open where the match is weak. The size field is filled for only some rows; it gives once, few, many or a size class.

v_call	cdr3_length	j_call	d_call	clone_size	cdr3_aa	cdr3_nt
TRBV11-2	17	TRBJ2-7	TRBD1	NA	CASSLVFGTGDSYEQYF	TGTGCCAGCAGCTTAGTGTTCGGGACAGGGGACAGCTACGAGCAGTACTTC
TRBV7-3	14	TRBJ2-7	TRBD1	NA	CASSSLDRDHEQYF	TGTGCCAGCAGCTCTTTGGACAGGGACCACGAGCAGTACTTC
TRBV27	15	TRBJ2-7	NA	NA	CASSLSSVGDYEQYF	TGTGCCAGCAGTTTATCGTCTGTAGGCGACTACGAGCAGTACTTC
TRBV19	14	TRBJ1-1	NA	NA	CASSLTVTNTEAFF	TGTGCCAGTAGTTTGACCGTTACGAACACTGAAGCTTTCTTT
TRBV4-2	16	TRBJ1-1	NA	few	CASSQEPGAMNTEAFF	TGTGCCAGCAGCCAAGAACCGGGGGCCATGAACACTGAAGCTTTCTTT
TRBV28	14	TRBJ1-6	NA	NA	CASSQAGAVEPLHF	TGTGCCAGCAGTCAGGCCGGGGCCGTTGAACCCCTCCACTTT
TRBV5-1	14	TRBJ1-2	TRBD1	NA	CASSLPGGDYGYTF	TGCGCCAGCAGCTTGCCAGGGGGCGACTATGGCTACACCTTC
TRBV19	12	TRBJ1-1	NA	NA	CASSMTGREAFF	TGTGCCAGTAGTATGACGGGTAGGGAAGCTTTCTTT
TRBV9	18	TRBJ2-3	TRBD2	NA	CASSFPSGAGGSTDTQYF	TGTGCCAGCAGCTTCCCTTCGGGAGCGGGGGGGTCCACAGATACGCAGTATTTT
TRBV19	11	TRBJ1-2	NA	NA	CASKAGLGYTF	TGTGCCAGTAAGGCAGGGCTTGGCTACACCTTC
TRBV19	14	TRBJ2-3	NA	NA	CASSIGQGTDTQYF	TGTGCCAGTAGTATAGGACAGGGCACAGATACGCAGTATTTT
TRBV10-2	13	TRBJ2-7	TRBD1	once	CASRTGASYEQYF	TGCGCCAGCAGGACAGGGGCCTCCTACGAGCAGTACTTC
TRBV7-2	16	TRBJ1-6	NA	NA	CASSFVRSSARSPLHF	TGTGCCAGCAGCTTCGTCCGATCGTCAGCCAGATCACCCCTCCACTTT
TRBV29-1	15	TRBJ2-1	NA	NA	CSVVTWSGDGNEQFF	TGCAGCGTTGTGACCTGGTCAGGGGATGGCAATGAGCAGTTCTTC
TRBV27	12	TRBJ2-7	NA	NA	CASRGLAYEQYF	TGTGCCAGCAGGGGGTTAGCCTACGAGCAGTACTTC
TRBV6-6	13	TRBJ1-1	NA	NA	CASRGGHLTEAFF	TGTGCCAGCAGAGGGGGGCACCTCACTGAAGCTTTCTTT
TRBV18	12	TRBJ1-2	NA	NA	CASAPGMGGYTF	TGTGCCAGCGCCCCGGGTATGGGCGGCTACACCTTC
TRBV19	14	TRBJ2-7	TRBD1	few	CASSVGTASYEQYF	TGTGCCAGTAGTGTGGGGACAGCTTCCTACGAGCAGTACTTC
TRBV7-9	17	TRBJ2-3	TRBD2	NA	CASSAYTSGGAGDTQYF	TGTGCCAGCAGCGCCTACACTAGCGGGGGGGCTGGAGATACGCAGTATTTT
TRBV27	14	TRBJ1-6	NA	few	CASSFRVHNSPLHF	TGTGCCAGCAGTTTTCGGGTCCATAATTCACCCCTCCACTTT
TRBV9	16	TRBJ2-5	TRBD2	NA	CASSVGPSGAQETQYF	TGTGCCAGCAGCGTAGGTCCTAGCGGGGCCCAAGAGACCCAGTACTTC
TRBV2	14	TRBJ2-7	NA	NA	CASNPGGTGNEQYF	TGTGCCAGCAACCCCGGGGGTACGGGAAACGAGCAGTACTTC
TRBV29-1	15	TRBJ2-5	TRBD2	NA	CSVELAGDLQETQYF	TGCAGCGTTGAGCTAGCGGGGGACCTCCAAGAGACCCAGTACTTC
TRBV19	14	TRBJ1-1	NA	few	CASSARGFGTEAFF	TGTGCCAGTAGTGCCAGGGGATTTGGGACTGAAGCTTTCTTT
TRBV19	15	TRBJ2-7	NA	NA	CASSSPPPAVNEQYF	TGTGCCAGTAGTTCTCCTCCTCCTGCGGTTAACGAGCAGTACTTC
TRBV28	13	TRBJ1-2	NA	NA	CASSLSTARGYTF	TGTGCCAGCAGTTTATCCACAGCCCGGGGCTACACCTTC
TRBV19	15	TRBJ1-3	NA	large	CASSMDFDSGNTIYF	TGTGCCAGTAGTATGGACTTCGACTCTGGAAACACCATATATTTT
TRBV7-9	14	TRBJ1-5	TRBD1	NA	CASSLVGQGRPQHF	TGTGCCAGCAGCTTAGTGGGACAGGGTCGGCCCCAGCATTTT
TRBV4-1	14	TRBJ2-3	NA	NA	CASSLGPSTDTQYF	TGCGCCAGCAGCTTAGGACCAAGCACAGATACGCAGTATTTT
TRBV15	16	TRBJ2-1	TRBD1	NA	CATSREGLTGVLKQFF	TGTGCCACCAGCAGAGAAGGCTTGACAGGGGTCTTAAAGCAGTTCTTC
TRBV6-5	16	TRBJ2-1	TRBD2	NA	CASSWGLAGRLDEQFF	TGTGCCAGCAGTTGGGGACTAGCGGGGCGGTTGGATGAGCAGTTCTTC
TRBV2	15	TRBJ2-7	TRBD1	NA	CASRERTGTPYEQYF	TGTGCCAGCAGAGAGAGGACAGGGACCCCCTACGAGCAGTACTTC
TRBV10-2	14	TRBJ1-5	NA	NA	CASSESYSNQPQHF	TGCGCCAGCAGTGAGTCTTATAGCAATCAGCCCCAGCATTTT
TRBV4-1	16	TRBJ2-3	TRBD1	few	CASSQEPPTGEDTQYF	TGCGCCAGCAGCCAAGAACCTCCGACAGGGGAAGATACGCAGTATTTT
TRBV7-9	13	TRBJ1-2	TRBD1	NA	CASSLTGWYGYTF	TGTGCCAGCAGCCTGACAGGGTGGTATGGCTACACCTTC
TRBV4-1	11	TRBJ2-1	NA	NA	CASSYHNEQFF	TGCGCCAGCAGCTACCACAATGAGCAGTTCTTC
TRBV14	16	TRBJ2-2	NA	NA	CASSQKGRTWAGELFF	TGTGCCAGCAGCCAAAAGGGGCGGACCTGGGCCGGGGAGCTGTTTTTT
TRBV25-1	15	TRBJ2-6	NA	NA	CASSAWVAGANVLTF	TGTGCCAGCAGTGCTTGGGTGGCTGGGGCCAACGTCCTGACTTTC
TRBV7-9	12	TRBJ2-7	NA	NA	CASGGEFDEQYF	TGTGCCAGCGGTGGGGAGTTTGACGAGCAGTACTTC
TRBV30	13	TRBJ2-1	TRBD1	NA	CAWSHTGGNEQFF	TGTGCCTGGAGCCATACAGGGGGCAATGAGCAGTTCTTC
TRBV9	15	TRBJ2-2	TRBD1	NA	CASSAGTVRAGELFF	TGTGCCAGCAGCGCTGGGACAGTGCGAGCCGGGGAGCTGTTTTTT
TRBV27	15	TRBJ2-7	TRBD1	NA	CASSLLGRGRYEQYF	TGTGCCAGCAGTTTATTGGGTAGGGGGCGATACGAGCAGTACTTC
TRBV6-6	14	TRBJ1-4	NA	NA	CASSLGGLGEKLFF	TGTGCCAGCAGTTTAGGAGGGCTGGGCGAAAAACTGTTTTTT
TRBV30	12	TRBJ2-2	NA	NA	CAWDLGSGELFF	TGTGCCTGGGACCTAGGGTCCGGGGAGCTGTTTTTT
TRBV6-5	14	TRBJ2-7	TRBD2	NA	CASSYVGGTYEQYF	TGTGCCAGCAGTTACGTGGGGGGGACCTACGAGCAGTACTTC
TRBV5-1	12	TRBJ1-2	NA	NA	CASSGGRDGYTF	TGCGCCAGCAGCGGCGGGAGGGATGGCTACACCTTC
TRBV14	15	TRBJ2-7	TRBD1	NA	CASSQVGTGYDEQYF	TGTGCCAGCAGCCAAGTGGGGACAGGGTATGACGAGCAGTACTTC
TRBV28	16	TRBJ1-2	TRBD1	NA	CASSSYDRAEAGGYTF	TGTGCCAGCAGTTCTTACGACAGGGCTGAAGCGGGCGGCTACACCTTC
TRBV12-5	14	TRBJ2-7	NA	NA	CASGLVGSSYEQYF	TGTGCTAGTGGTTTGGTGGGCAGCTCCTACGAGCAGTACTTC
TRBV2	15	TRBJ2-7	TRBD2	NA	CASRGLAGGSYEQYF	TGTGCCAGCAGGGGACTAGCGGGGGGATCCTACGAGCAGTACTTC
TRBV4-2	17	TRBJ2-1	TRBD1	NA	CASSLLGTGDLGGEQFF	TGTGCCAGCAGCCTCCTAGGGACAGGCGATCTTGGGGGTGAGCAGTTCTTC
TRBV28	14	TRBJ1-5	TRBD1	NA	CASSQTGLDQPQHF	TGTGCCAGCAGTCAGACAGGGCTGGATCAGCCCCAGCATTTT
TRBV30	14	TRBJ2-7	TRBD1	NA	CAWSVGQGAWEQYF	TGTGCCTGGAGTGTGGGACAGGGGGCCTGGGAGCAGTACTTC
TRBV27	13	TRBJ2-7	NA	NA	CASGPGSSYEQYF	TGTGCCAGCGGGCCAGGCAGCTCCTACGAGCAGTACTTC
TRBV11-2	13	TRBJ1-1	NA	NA	CASSSPAETEAFF	TGTGCCAGCAGCTCCCCCGCCGAAACTGAAGCTTTCTTT